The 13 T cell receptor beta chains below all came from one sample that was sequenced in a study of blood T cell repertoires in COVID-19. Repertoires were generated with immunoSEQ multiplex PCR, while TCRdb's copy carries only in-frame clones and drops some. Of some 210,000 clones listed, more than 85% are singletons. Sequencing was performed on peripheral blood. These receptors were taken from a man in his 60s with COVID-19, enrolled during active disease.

For the CDR3, the DNA is TGTGCCAGCAGTTTCGGGTTACGGGGAGCAGATACGCAGTATTTT. Its protein product is CASSFGLRGADTQYF. The genes are TRBV28 and TRBJ2-3; D might be TRBD2 (5 bases). V was cut by 3 bases and J by 4 bases, with 14 bases left in between. The CDR3 has 15 amino acids. Per germline, CDR1 MDHEN and CDR2 SYDVKM. The full variable domain, its missing parts supplied by reference TRBV28 and TRBJ2-3, is DVKVTQSSRYLVKRTGEKVFLECVQDMDHENMFWYRQDPGLGLRLIYFSYDVKMKEKGDIPEGYSVSREKKERFSLILESASTNQTSMYLCASSFGLRGADTQYFGPGTRLTVL.

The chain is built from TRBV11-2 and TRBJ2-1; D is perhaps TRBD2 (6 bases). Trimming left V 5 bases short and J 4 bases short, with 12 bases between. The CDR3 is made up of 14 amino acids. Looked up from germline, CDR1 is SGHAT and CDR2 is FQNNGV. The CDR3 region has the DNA TGTGCCAGCAGCCCGGGGGATCGGTACAATGAGCAGTTCTTC. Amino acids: CASSPGDRYNEQFF.

CDR3 in DNA: TGTGCCATCAGCCACGACAAGAACTATGGCTACACCTTC. Amino acids: CAISHDKNYGYTF. J is TRBJ1-2 and V is TRBV10-3; D ambiguous. The V end was cut by 6 bases, the J end by 2 bases, with 10 bases between. In germline, CDR1 is ENHRY, CDR2 SYGVKD. The CDR3 spans 13 residues.

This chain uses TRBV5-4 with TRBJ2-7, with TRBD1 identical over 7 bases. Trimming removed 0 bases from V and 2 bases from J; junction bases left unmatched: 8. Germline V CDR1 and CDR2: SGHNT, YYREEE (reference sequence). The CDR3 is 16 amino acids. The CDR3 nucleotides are TGTGCCAGCAGCTTGGGGCTGGGACAGATGACCTACGAGCAGTACTTC. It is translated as CASSLGLGQMTYEQYF.

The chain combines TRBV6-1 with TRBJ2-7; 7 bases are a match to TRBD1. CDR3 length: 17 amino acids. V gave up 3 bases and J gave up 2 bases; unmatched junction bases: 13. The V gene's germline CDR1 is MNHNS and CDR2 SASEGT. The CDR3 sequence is CASSDVGQARNPYEQYF. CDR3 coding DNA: TGTGCCAGCAGTGACGTCGGACAGGCCAGAAACCCCTACGAGCAGTACTTC.

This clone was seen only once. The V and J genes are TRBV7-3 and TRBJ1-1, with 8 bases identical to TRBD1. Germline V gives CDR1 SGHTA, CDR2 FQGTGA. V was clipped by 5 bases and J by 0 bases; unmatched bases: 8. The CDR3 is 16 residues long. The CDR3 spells CASSLRLDRVNTEAFF. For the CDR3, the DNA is TGTGCCAGCAGCCTACGGTTGGACAGGGTGAACACTGAAGCTTTCTTT.

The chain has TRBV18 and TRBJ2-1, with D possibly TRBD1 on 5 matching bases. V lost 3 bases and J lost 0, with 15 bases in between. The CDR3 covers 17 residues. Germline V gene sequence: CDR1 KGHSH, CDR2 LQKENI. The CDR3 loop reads CASSPLRQLSSYNEQFF. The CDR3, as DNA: TGTGCCAGCTCACCTCTACGACAGTTAAGCTCCTACAATGAGCAGTTCTTC.

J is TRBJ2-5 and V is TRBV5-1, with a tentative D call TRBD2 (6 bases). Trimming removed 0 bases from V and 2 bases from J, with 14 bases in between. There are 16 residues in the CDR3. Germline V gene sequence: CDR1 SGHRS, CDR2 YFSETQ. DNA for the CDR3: TGCGCCAGCAGCTTGGGACTAGGTAGCGGACAAGAGACCCAGTACTTC. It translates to CASSLGLGSGQETQYF.

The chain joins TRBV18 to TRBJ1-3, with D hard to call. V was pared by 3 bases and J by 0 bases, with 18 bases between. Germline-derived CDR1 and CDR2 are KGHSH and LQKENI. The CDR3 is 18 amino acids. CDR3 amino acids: CASSPLRATGSSGNTIYF. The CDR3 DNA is TGTGCCAGCTCACCCCTCCGGGCCACGGGGAGCTCTGGAAACACCATATATTTT.

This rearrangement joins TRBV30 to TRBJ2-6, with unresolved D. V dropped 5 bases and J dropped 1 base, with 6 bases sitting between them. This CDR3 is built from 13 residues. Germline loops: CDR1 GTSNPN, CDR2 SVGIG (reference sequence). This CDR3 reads CAWQSSGANVLTF. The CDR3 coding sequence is TGTGCCTGGCAGTCATCTGGGGCCAACGTCCTGACTTTC.

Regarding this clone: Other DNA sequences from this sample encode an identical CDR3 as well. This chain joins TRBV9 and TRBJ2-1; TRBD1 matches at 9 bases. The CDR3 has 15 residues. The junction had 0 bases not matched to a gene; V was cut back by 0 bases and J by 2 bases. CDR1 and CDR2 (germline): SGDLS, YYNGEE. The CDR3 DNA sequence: TGTGCCAGCAGCGTAGGACAGGGGGCCTACAATGAGCAGTTCTTC. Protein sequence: CASSVGQGAYNEQFF.

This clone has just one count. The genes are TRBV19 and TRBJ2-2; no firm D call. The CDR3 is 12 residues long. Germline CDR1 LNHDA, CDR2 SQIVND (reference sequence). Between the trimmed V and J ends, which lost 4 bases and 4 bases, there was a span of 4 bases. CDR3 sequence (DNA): TGTGCCAGTAGTACCTTCACCGGGGAGCTGTTTTTT. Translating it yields CASSTFTGELFF.

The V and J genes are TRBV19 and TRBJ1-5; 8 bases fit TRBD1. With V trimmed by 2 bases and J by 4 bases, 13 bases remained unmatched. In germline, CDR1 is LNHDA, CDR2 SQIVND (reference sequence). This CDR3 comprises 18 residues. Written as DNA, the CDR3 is TGTGCCAGTAGTATATCCGACAGGGGTGGTTTTGGGAATCAGCCCCAGCATTTT. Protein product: CASSISDRGGFGNQPQHF.